This TCR beta chain comes out of a study of blood T cell repertoires in COVID-19 (TCRdb year 2020). With regard to the full study: The collaborator samples originated in the United States, Italy and Spain and spanned the acute and convalescent phases of COVID-19. The prospective study material was composed of cDNA or gDNA derived from T cells, B-cell-depleted T cells, or PBMCs. Deeply sampled blood TCRbeta repertoires from subjects exposed to, actively infected with, or recovered from COVID-19 were included in the dataset. A freely available public database, intended as a resource for researchers studying the immune response to SARS-CoV-2, is where the repertoires were released. Samples were obtained from the ongoing ImmuneRACE study (first 160 participants) and from over 1,000 subjects provided by 6 global collaborators. The sample metadata nearly always contained a de-identified subject ID, COVID-19 status, age in years and sex. Where HLA class I and class II types were available, the types were taken from metadata supplied by the sample provider, not from assay-based typing. General conclusions and limits of the study: How much clinical and demographic metadata was included differed by source and by participant, and the metadata was provided uncurated.

To note about this clone: Its antigen remains undetermined. No base quality information exists; no much larger clone differs at one position.

The cysteine opens and the phenylalanine closes a CDR3 of 20 amino acids. The entry retains the CDR3 DNA only, 60 bases that are in frame from base 1. According to the germline V gene, CDR1 reads SGHVS and CDR2 reads FQNEAQ. V was cut back by 3 bases and J by 1 base, leaving a gap of 25 bases between them. Collaborating institutions collected whole blood in K2EDTA tubes following their own protocols. For TCRbeta analysis, collaborators shipped samples in one of three forms: frozen whole blood, isolated PBMCs, or DNA extracted from either of those sample types. TCRbeta CDR3 regions were amplified from genomic DNA using the immunoSEQ Assay, a bias-controlled multiplex PCR. Per the source publication's procedure: The number of nucleated cells in each sample was estimated from the amplification of reference gene primers within the assay. Sequence reads were collapsed and filtered to measure the absolute abundance of every unique TCRbeta CDR3 rearrangement. For each sample, productive Simpson clonality was calculated as the square root of Simpson's diversity index over productive rearrangements. TCRdb limited this immuneACCESS table to in-frame rearrangements with V and J called. A share of clones is missing; checked studies link under half to unresolved V genes, and the rest is unexplained. That table supplies the V and J calls and clone size; D and trimming were determined from the DNA. This sample comprises around 15,000 clones, approximately 88% of them detected only once. In total, the top ten clones hold about 9% of the sample.

Sequenced material: peripheral blood. The chain uses TRBV7-8 and TRBJ1-5, with a weak D call of TRBD1 (5 bases match). The sequence derives from a human donor in a cohort sampled during active COVID-19. This receptor has the CDR3 CASSLGPNPEWRLSNQPQHF. The DNA is TGTGCCAGCAGCTTGGGGCCTAATCCAGAATGGCGGTTGAGCAATCAGCCCCAGCATTTT.